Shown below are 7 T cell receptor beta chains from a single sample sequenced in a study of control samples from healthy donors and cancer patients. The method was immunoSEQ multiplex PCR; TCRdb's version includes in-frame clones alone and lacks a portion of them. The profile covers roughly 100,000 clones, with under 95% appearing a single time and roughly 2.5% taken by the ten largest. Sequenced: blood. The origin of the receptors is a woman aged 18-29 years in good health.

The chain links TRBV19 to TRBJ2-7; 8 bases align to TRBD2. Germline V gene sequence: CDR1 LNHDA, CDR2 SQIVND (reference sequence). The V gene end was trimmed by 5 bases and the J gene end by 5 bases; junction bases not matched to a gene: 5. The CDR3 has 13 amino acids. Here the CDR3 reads CASSSRGAHEQYF. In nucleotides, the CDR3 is TGTGCCAGTAGTTCGCGGGGGGCTCACGAGCAGTACTTC.

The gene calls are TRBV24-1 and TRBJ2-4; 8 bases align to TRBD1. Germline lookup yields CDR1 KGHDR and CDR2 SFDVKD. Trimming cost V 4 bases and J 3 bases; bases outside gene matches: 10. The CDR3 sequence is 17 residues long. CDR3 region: CATSDGLQGAVKNIQYF. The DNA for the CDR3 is TGTGCCACCAGTGACGGTCTGCAGGGGGCCGTCAAAAACATTCAGTACTTC.

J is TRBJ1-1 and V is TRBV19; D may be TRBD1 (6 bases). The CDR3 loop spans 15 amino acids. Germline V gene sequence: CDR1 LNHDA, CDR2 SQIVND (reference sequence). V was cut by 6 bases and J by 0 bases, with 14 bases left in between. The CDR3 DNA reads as TGTGCCAGTAGCCGAGGGGACACGTTGAACACTGAAGCTTTCTTT. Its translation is CASSRGDTLNTEAFF.

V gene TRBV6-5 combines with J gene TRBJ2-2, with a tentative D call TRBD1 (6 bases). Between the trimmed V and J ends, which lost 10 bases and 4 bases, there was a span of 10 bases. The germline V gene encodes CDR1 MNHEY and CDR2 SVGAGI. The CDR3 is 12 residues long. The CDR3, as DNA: TGTGCCACCAGACAGGCCACCGGGGAGCTGTTTTTT. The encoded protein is CATRQATGELFF.

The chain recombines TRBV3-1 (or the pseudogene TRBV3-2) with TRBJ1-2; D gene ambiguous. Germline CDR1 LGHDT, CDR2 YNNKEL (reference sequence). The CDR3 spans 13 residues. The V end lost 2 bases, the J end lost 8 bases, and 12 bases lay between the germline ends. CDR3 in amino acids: CASSQMQERGYTF. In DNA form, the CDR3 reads TGTGCCAGCAGCCAAATGCAGGAGCGGGGCTACACCTTC.

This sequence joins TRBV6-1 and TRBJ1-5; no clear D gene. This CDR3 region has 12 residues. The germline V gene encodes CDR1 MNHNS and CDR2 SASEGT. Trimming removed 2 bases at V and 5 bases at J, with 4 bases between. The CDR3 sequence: CASSEMDQPQHF. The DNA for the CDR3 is TGTGCCAGCAGTGAAATGGATCAGCCCCAGCATTTT.

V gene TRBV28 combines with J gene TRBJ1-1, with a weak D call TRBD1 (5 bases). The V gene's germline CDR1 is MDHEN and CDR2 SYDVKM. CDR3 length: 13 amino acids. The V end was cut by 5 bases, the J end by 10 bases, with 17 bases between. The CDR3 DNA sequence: TGTGCCAGCAGTCCCGCCGGGGGGAGTGGAGCTTTCTTT. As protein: CASSPAGGSGAFF.